Listed below are T cell receptor beta chains from one sample, sequenced in a study of Tregs in tolerant kidney transplant recipients. The method was immunoSEQ multiplex PCR; TCRdb's version includes in-frame clones alone and lacks a portion of them. The sample yields about 110,000 clones, 85% to 90% seen once. This specimen was CD4+ T cells from blood, taken before the transplant. The source is a human donor who received a combined kidney and bone marrow transplant. CDR3s include the opening cysteine and the closing phenylalanine or tryptophan. The D gene is left open where the match is weak. The size field is filled for only some rows; it gives once, few, many or a size class.

abundance | j_gene | v_gene | d_gene | CDR3aa | CDR3nt
NA | TRBJ2-1 | TRBV28 | TRBD1 | CASRGQGTNEQFF | TGTGCCAGCAGGGGACAGGGGACGAATGAGCAGTTCTTC
NA | TRBJ2-7 | TRBV28 | NA | CASSSTGRYSYEQYF | TGTGCCAGCAGTTCTACAGGTCGGTACTCCTACGAGCAGTACTTC
NA | TRBJ1-2 | TRBV7-8 | TRBD1 | CASSWDRARGYTF | TGTGCCAGCAGCTGGGACAGGGCGCGGGGCTACACCTTC
NA | TRBJ2-1 | TRBV7-2 | TRBD2 | CASSRWTSGHNEQFF | TGTGCCAGCAGCCGATGGACTAGCGGCCACAATGAGCAGTTCTTC
NA | TRBJ2-1 | TRBV11-1 | TRBD2 | CASSLEGLALNEQFF | TGTGCCAGCAGCTTAGAGGGACTAGCACTCAATGAGCAGTTCTTC
NA | TRBJ1-2 | TRBV6-1 | NA | CASSESTGQIRSHYGYTF | TGTGCCAGCAGTGAATCTACGGGACAAATCAGGTCCCACTATGGCTACACCTTC
NA | TRBJ1-2 | TRBV4-1 | NA | CASSQGGGTPAYTF | TGCGCCAGCAGCCAGGGGGGAGGGACACCGGCCTACACCTTC
NA | TRBJ1-2 | TRBV30 | TRBD1 | CAWSIRTGGYTF | TGTGCCTGGAGTATCAGGACAGGGGGCTACACCTTC
few | TRBJ1-2 | TRBV6-6 | NA | CASSYFEGGGYTF | TGTGCCAGCAGTTATTTCGAAGGAGGCGGCTACACCTTC
NA | TRBJ1-5 | TRBV7-2 | NA | CASSSRQGFQPQHF | TGTGCCAGCAGCTCTCGTCAGGGGTTTCAGCCCCAGCATTTT
NA | TRBJ2-2 | TRBV5-1 | TRBD1 | CASSHPSGQGLSGELFF | TGCGCCAGCAGCCATCCTTCGGGACAGGGTCTATCCGGGGAGCTGTTTTTT
NA | TRBJ1-4 | TRBV4-1 | TRBD1 | CASSQGTGEKLFF | TGCGCCAGCAGTCAAGGGACAGGGGAAAAACTGTTTTTT
NA | TRBJ2-7 | TRBV7-2 | TRBD1 | CASSLTGVDYEQYF | TGTGCCAGCAGCTTGACAGGGGTAGACTACGAGCAGTACTTC
NA | TRBJ2-3 | TRBV5-1 | NA | CASSPLRGAQDTQYF | TGCGCCAGCAGCCCCCTTCGGGGGGCCCAAGATACGCAGTATTTT
NA | TRBJ1-2 | TRBV7-2 | TRBD1 | CASSSPGQGAYGYTF | TGTGCCAGCAGCTCTCCGGGACAGGGGGCCTATGGCTACACCTTC
once | TRBJ1-4 | TRBV29-1 | NA | CSVSLVVGNEKLFF | TGCAGCGTTTCTCTAGTCGTCGGTAATGAAAAACTGTTTTTT
once | TRBJ1-4 | TRBV11-2 | NA | CASSLGRSGEKLFF | TGTGCCAGCAGCTTAGGGCGGTCGGGTGAAAAACTGTTTTTT
NA | TRBJ2-2 | TRBV10-3 | NA | CATYLDSNRELFF | TGTGCCACCTACCTGGACTCGAACCGGGAGCTGTTTTTT
NA | TRBJ2-7 | TRBV6-1 | TRBD2 | CASSEAGGFSYEQYF | TGTGCCAGCAGTGAAGCGGGAGGGTTCTCCTACGAGCAGTACTTC
NA | TRBJ1-4 | TRBV6-5 | NA | CASSYQGFDEKLFF | TGTGCCAGCAGTTACCAGGGGTTCGATGAAAAACTGTTTTTT
NA | TRBJ1-2 | TRBV5-1 | NA | CASSSFPGNYGYTF | TGCGCCAGCAGCTCCTTTCCGGGGAACTATGGCTACACCTTC
NA | TRBJ2-7 | TRBV28 | TRBD1 | CASSGTGREQYF | TGTGCCAGCAGTGGGACAGGGCGCGAGCAGTACTTC
NA | TRBJ1-5 | TRBV2 | NA | CASHRDGDSNQPQHF | TGTGCCAGCCATCGAGATGGTGATAGCAATCAGCCCCAGCATTTT
NA | TRBJ2-3 | TRBV19 | TRBD2 | CASSGGVKPTDTQYF | TGTGCCAGTAGCGGGGGGGTGAAGCCCACAGATACGCAGTATTTT
NA | TRBJ2-7 | TRBV12-5 | NA | CASGLVPGDSYEQYF | TGTGCTAGTGGTTTGGTTCCGGGGGATTCCTACGAGCAGTACTTC
NA | TRBJ1-5 | TRBV28 | TRBD1 | CASRRQGAGNQPQHF | TGTGCCAGCAGACGACAGGGGGCCGGCAATCAGCCCCAGCATTTT
NA | TRBJ2-7 | TRBV28 | NA | CASTPSWRQSWEQYF | TGTGCCAGCACCCCCTCTTGGAGACAGTCATGGGAGCAGTACTTC
NA | TRBJ2-3 | TRBV9 | TRBD1 | CASSVDQGADTQYF | TGTGCCAGCAGCGTAGACCAGGGGGCAGATACGCAGTATTTT
NA | TRBJ2-5 | TRBV11-2 | TRBD2 | CASTLPASGRETQYF | TGTGCCAGCACCCTCCCGGCTAGCGGGAGAGAGACCCAGTACTTC
NA | TRBJ2-1 | TRBV7-7 | TRBD1 | CASSPQGAGEQFF | TGTGCCAGCAGCCCCCAGGGGGCGGGTGAGCAGTTCTTC
NA | TRBJ2-1 | TRBV5-1 | NA | CASSLADRSYNEQFF | TGCGCCAGCAGCTTGGCGGACAGATCCTACAATGAGCAGTTCTTC
once | TRBJ1-1 | TRBV7-7 | NA | CASSLITRSEAFF | TGTGCCAGCAGCTTAATCACAAGGAGCGAAGCTTTCTTT
NA | TRBJ2-3 | TRBV9 | TRBD2 | CASGSGAAGGWATDTQYF | TGTGCCAGCGGGAGCGGGGCCGCGGGCGGTTGGGCCACAGATACGCAGTATTTT
once | TRBJ1-2 | TRBV2 | TRBD1 | CASSEERTGRYLGYTF | TGTGCCAGCAGTGAGGAAAGGACAGGGAGGTACTTAGGCTACACCTTC
NA | TRBJ2-1 | TRBV4-2 | TRBD2 | CASSQDGRGGINEQFF | TGTGCCAGCAGCCAAGACGGGCGGGGGGGCATCAATGAGCAGTTCTTC
NA | TRBJ1-5 | TRBV15 | NA | CATSTDHGGQPQHF | TGTGCCACCAGCACCGATCACGGCGGTCAGCCCCAGCATTTT
once | TRBJ1-2 | TRBV11-2 | TRBD1 | CASSFPDRGSWRSYGYTF | TGTGCCAGCAGCTTCCCCGACAGGGGGAGTTGGCGAAGCTATGGCTACACCTTC